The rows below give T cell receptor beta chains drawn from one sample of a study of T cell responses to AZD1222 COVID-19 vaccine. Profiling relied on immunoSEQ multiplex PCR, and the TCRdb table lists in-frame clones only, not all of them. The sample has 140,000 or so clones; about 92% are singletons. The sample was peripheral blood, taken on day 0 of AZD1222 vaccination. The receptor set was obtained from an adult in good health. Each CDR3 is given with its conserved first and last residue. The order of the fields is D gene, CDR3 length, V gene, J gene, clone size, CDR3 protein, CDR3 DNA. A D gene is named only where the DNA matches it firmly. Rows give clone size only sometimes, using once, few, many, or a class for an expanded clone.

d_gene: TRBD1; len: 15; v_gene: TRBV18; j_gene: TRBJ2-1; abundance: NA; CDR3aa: CASSPGQGWRDEQFF; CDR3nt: TGTGCCAGCTCACCTGGACAGGGTTGGCGGGATGAGCAGTTCTTC
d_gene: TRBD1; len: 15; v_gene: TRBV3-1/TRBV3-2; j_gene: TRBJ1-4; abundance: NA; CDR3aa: CASSERDRGHEKLFF; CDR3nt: TGTGCCAGCAGCGAACGGGACAGGGGGCACGAAAAACTGTTTTTT
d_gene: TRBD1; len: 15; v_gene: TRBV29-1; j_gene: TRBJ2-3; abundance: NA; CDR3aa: CSALGDREGTDTQYF; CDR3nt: TGCAGCGCCTTGGGGGACAGGGAGGGCACAGATACGCAGTATTTT
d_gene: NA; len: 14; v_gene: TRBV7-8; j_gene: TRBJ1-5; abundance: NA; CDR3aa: CASSLVRRNQPQHF; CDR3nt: TGTGCCAGCAGCTTAGTCCGGCGCAATCAGCCCCAGCATTTT
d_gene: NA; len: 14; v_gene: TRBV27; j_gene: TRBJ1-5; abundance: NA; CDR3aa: CASSHRQLNQPQHF; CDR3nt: TGTGCCAGCAGTCATAGACAGCTTAATCAGCCCCAGCATTTT
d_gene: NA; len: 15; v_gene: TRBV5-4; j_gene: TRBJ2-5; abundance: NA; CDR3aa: CASRGQGHIQETQYF; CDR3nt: TGTGCCAGTCGAGGGCAGGGTCATATCCAAGAGACCCAGTACTTC
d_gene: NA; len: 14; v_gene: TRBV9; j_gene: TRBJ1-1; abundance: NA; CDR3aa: CASSVDSFSAEAFF; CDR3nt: TGTGCCAGCAGCGTAGACAGCTTTAGCGCTGAAGCTTTCTTT
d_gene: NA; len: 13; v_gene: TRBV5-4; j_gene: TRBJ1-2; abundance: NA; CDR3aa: CASSPLEAYGYTF; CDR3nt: TGTGCCAGCAGCCCCCTAGAGGCTTATGGCTACACCTTC
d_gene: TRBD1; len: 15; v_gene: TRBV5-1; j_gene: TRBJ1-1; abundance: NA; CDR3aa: CASSSRGGMNTEAFF; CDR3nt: TGCGCCAGCAGCTCCAGGGGGGGGATGAACACTGAAGCTTTCTTT
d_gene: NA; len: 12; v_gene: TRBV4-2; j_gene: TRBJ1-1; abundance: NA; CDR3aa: CASSAQGPEAFF; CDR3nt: TGTGCCAGCAGCGCCCAGGGCCCTGAAGCTTTCTTT
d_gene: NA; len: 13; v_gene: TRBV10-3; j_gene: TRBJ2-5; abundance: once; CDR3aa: CAIRGEGQETQYF; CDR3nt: TGTGCCATCAGGGGGGAAGGGCAAGAGACCCAGTACTTC
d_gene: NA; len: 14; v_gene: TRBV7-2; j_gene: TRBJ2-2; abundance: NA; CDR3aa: CASSPWSKTGELFF; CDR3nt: TGTGCCAGCAGCCCTTGGTCCAAAACCGGGGAGCTGTTTTTT
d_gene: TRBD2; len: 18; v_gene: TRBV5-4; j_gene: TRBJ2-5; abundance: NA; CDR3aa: CASSPGTSGGLVGETQYF; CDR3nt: TGTGCCAGCAGCCCCGGGACTAGCGGGGGGCTGGTGGGGGAGACCCAGTACTTC
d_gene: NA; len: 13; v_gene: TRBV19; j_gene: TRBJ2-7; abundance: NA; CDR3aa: CASSISGRREQYF; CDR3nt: TGTGCCAGTAGTATAAGCGGCAGGCGCGAGCAGTACTTC
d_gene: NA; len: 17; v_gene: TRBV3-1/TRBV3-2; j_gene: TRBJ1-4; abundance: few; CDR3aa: CASSQERSGIRNEKLFF; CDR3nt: TGTGCCAGCAGCCAAGAGAGGTCAGGGATCCGAAATGAAAAACTGTTTTTT
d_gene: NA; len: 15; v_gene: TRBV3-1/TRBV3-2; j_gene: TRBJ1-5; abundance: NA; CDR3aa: CASSSDAGGDQPQHF; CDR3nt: TGTGCCAGCAGCTCGGACGCTGGGGGGGATCAGCCCCAGCATTTT